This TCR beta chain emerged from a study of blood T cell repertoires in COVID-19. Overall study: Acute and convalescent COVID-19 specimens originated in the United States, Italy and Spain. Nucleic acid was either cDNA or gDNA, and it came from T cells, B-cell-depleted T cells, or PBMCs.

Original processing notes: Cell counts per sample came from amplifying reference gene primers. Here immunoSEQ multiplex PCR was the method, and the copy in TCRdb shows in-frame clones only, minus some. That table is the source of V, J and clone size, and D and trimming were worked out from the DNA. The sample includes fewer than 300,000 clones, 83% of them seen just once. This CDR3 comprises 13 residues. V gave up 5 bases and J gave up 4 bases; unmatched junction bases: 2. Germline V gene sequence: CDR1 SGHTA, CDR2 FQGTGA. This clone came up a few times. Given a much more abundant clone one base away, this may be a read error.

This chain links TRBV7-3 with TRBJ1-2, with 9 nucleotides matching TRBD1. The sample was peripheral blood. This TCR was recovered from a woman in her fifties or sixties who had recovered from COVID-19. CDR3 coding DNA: TGTGCCAGCAGCCCGGGACAGGGCTATGGCTACACCTTC. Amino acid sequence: CASSPGQGYGYTF.